This TCR beta chain is drawn from a study of CD8 T cells in ankylosing spondylitis. This clonotype was found many times. Its antigen remains unidentified. Study-level findings and limits: What appeared characteristic of ankylosing spondylitis blood was a TCR beta motif of several highly homologous variants.

With molecular barcodes, quantitative 5'-RACE was used to make the TCR beta libraries. MiXCR, run by TCRdb on the 5' RACE reads, gives a single entry per CDR3 protein. The repertoire holds 200,000 to 300,000 distinct CDR3 sequences, with under 12% as singletons. This CDR3 contains 11 residues. Germline lookup yields CDR1 WSHSY and CDR2 SAAADI. V was clipped by 8 bases and J by 1 base, with 6 bases between them. Material: blood, either unsorted or a sorted T cell fraction (not recorded which). The receptor comes from a male donor with ankylosing spondylitis or in good health (not recorded which). The chain carries TRBV10-2 and TRBJ2-7, with no clear D. The CDR3 spells CASGESYEQYF. Written as DNA, the CDR3 is TGCGCCAGCGGGGAATCCTACGAGCAGTACTTC.